Reported below is one TCR beta chain. The record originates from a study of T cells in Graves' hyperthyroidism and ophthalmopathy. Amplified regions were TCR beta CDR3 sequences from RNA transcripts. Using the HTBI primer set, a first-round RT-PCR was run on the TCR CDR3. TCRdb used MiXCR to reprocess the multiplex PCR reads, holding one entry per CDR3 protein. The sample includes about 510,000 distinct CDR3 sequences, 40% to 50% of them seen just once. The trim removed 6 bases at V and 6 bases at J, leaving 9 bases unmatched. CDR1 and CDR2 from the germline V gene are SNHLY and FYNNEI. This CDR3 spans 14 amino acids.

This chain connects TRBV2 to TRBJ2-7; 9 bases line up with TRBD1. Sequencing input: peripheral blood or thyroid tissue (not recorded which). The TCR originated in an adult woman with Graves' disease, either hyperthyroidism or ophthalmopathy (not recorded which). CDR3 nucleotides: TGTGCCAGCAGACGACAGGGGGTGAAGGGCGAGCAGTACTTC. It translates to CASRRQGVKGEQYF.